This TCR beta chain was identified during a study of blood T cell repertoires in COVID-19. In the original analysis: Estimation of nucleated cell counts was performed using reference gene primer amplification. The repertoire was sequenced with immunoSEQ multiplex PCR; TCRdb's copy has only in-frame clones and lacks some. V and J calls and clone size follow that table, whereas D and trimming were derived from the DNA. The profile shows 55,000 to 75,000 clones, about 77% of them singletons. Trimming pared 0 bases from V and 2 bases from J, leaving 5 bases between. This CDR3 spans 13 amino acids. Per the germline V gene, CDR1 is MNHEY and CDR2 is SVGEGT.

Sequencing was carried out using peripheral blood. The TCR originated in a man at least 80 years old with active or convalescent COVID-19. The chain is built from TRBV6-2 or TRBV6-3 and TRBJ2-7; D remains ambiguous. The DNA for the CDR3 is TGTGCCAGCAGTTACTCGCGGCCCTACGAGCAGTACTTC. Protein product: CASSYSRPYEQYF.